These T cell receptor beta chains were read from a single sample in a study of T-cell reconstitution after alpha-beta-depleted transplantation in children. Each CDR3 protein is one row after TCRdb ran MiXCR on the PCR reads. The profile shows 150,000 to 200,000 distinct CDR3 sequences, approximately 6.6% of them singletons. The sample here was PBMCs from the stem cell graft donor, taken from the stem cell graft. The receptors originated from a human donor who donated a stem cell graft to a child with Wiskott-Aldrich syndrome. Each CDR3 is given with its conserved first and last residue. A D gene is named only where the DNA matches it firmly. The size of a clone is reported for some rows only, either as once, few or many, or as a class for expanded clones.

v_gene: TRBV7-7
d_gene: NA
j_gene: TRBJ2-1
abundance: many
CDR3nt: TGTGCCAGCAGCTTTGACTTACTCTCCTACAATGAGCAGTTCTTC
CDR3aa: CASSFDLLSYNEQFF

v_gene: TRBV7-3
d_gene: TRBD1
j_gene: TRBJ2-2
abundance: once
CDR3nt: TGTGCCTGCAGCAGACGTTTAGGACAGGGCATCCCGAACACCGGGGAGCTGTTTTTT
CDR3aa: CACSRRLGQGIPNTGELFF

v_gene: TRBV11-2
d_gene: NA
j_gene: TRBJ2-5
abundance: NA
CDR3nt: TGTGCCAGCAGCGATATCCTAGATAGAGAGACCCAGTACTTC
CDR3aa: CASSDILDRETQYF

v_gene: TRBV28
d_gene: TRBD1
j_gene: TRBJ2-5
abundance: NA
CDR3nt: TGTGCCAGCAGTTTATATCAGGGGGCGAGAGAGACCCAGTACTTC
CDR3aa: CASSLYQGARETQYF

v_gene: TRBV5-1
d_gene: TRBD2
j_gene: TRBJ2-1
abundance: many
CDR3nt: TGCGCCAGCAGCTTGGAAGCGGGAGCCCAGTCCTCCTACAATGAGCAGTTCTTC
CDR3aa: CASSLEAGAQSSYNEQFF

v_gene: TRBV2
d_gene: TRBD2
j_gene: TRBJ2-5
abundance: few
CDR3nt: TGTGCCAGCAGTGACATGAGTGGACTAGTGATCCAAGAGACCCAGTACTTC
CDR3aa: CASSDMSGLVIQETQYF

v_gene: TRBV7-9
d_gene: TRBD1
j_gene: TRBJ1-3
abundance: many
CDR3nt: TGTGCCAGCAGCTCTATGGACAGGGTGATTTTTGGAAACACCATATATTTT
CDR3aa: CASSSMDRVIFGNTIYF

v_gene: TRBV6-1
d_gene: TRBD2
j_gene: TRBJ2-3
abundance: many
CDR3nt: TGTGCCAGCAGTCTAGCGGGGGGCCAAGGGGATACGCAGTATTTT
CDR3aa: CASSLAGGQGDTQYF

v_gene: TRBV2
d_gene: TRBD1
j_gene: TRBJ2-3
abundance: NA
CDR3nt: TGTGCCAGCAGTGATTTTGACAGGGGAGATACGCAGTATTTT
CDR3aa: CASSDFDRGDTQYF

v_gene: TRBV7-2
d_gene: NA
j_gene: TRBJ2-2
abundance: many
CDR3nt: TGTGCCAGCAGCTTAGTCCAGTACACCGGGGAGCTGTTTTTT
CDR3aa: CASSLVQYTGELFF

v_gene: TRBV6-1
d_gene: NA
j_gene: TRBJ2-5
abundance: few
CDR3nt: TGTGCCAGCAGGGACTTGGGGACCCAGTACTTC
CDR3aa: CASRDLGTQYF

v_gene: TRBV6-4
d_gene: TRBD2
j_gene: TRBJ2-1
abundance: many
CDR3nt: TGTGCCAGCAGTGACAGGGTAGCGGGAGGTATTGAGCAGTTCTTC
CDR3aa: CASSDRVAGGIEQFF

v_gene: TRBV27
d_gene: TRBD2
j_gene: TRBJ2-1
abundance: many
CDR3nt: TGTGCCAGCAGTTTAGCCCTAGCGGGGGTTACGGATGAGCAGTTCTTC
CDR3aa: CASSLALAGVTDEQFF

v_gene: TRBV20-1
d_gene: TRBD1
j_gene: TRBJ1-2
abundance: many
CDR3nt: TGCAGTGCTAGTCCCGACGGGACAGGGGCGCAGGGCTACACCTTC
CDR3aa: CSASPDGTGAQGYTF

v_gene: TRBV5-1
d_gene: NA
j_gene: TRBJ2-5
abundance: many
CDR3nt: TGCGCCAGCAGCTTGAACCCCGAAGGGATAGAGACCCAGTACTTC
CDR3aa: CASSLNPEGIETQYF

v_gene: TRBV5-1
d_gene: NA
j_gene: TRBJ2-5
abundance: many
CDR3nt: TGCGCCAGCAGCTCGGGACAGGCGGGAGAAGAGACCCAGTACTTC
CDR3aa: CASSSGQAGEETQYF

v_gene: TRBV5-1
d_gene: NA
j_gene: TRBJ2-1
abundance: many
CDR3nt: TGCGCCAGCAGCTTAGGGCGCCGCGACGGTGAGCAGTTCTTC
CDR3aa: CASSLGRRDGEQFF

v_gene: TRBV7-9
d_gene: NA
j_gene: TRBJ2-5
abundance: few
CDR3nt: TGTGCCAGCAGCTTAGCCAGGGAAGAGACCCAGTACTTC
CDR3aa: CASSLAREETQYF

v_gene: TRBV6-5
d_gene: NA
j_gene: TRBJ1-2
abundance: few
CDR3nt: TGTGCCAGCAGTTGGAGCCCAGGAGACAGCGGCCTATTCGGGTATGGCTACACCTTC
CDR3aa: CASSWSPGDSGLFGYGYTF

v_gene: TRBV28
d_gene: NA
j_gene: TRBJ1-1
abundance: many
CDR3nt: TGTGCCAGTCGGGTTACGGGCCGGGAAGCTTTCTTT
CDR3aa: CASRVTGREAFF

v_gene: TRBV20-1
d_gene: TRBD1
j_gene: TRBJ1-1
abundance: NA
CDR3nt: TGCAGTGCTAGAGTCCCGGGACAGCAGAACACTGAAGCTTTCTTT
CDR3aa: CSARVPGQQNTEAFF

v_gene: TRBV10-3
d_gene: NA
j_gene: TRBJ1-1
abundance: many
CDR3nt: TGTGCCATCAGTGCGGGGCCGAACACTGAAGCTTTCTTT
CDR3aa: CAISAGPNTEAFF

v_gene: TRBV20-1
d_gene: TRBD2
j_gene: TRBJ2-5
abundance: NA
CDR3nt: TGCAGTGCTAGTTGGCCTTTGATAGCGGGAGAAGAGACCCAGTACTTC
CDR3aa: CSASWPLIAGEETQYF

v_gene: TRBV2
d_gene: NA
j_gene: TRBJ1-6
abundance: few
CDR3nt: TGTGCCAGCAGGGAGGGGCAGGGTAATTCACCCCTCCACTTT
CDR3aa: CASREGQGNSPLHF

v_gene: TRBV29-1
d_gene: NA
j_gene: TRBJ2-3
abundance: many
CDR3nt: TGCAGCGCGGGGACCCCCCGTCTTCCCGGGATTTTGACAGATACGCAGTATTTT
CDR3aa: CSAGTPRLPGILTDTQYF

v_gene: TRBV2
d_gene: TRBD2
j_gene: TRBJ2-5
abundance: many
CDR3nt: TGTGCCAGCAGCGAACTAGCGGGGAGGCAAGAGACCCAGTACTTC
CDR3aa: CASSELAGRQETQYF

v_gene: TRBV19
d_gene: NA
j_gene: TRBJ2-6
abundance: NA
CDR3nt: TGTGCCAGTAGTATAGCGGCAAGCCGCTCTGGGGCCAACGTCCTGACTTTC
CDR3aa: CASSIAASRSGANVLTF

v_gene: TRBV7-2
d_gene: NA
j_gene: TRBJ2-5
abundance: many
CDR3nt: TGTGCCAGCAGCTTCGACAGTTTTCAAGAGACCCAGTACTTC
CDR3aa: CASSFDSFQETQYF

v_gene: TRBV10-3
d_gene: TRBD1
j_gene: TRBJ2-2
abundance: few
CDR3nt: TGTGCCATCGGACAGGGAGGAACCGGGGAGCTGTTTTTT
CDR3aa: CAIGQGGTGELFF

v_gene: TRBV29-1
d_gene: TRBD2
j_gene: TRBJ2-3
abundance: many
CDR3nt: TGCAGCGTCCTCGGCCTTTCAGCGGGGCCAGATACGCAGTATTTT
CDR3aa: CSVLGLSAGPDTQYF

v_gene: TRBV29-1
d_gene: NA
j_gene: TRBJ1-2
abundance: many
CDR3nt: TGCAGCGTTGAGGGGTTCGGCTACACCTTC
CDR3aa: CSVEGFGYTF

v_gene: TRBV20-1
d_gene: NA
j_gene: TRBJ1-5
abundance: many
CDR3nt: TGCAGTGCTAGAGGAGACCTAAATCAGCCCCAGCATTTT
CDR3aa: CSARGDLNQPQHF

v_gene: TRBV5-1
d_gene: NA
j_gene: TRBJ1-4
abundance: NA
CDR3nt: TGCGCCAGCTCCGACTTAAATGAAAAACTGTTTTTT
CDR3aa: CASSDLNEKLFF

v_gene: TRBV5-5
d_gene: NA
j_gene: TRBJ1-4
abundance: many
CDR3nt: TGTGCCAGCAGCTTGGTTGCCGGTAATGAAAAACTGTTTTTT
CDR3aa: CASSLVAGNEKLFF

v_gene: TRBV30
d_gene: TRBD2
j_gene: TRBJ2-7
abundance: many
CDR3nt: TGTGCCTGGAGGGGACTAGCGGGAGGTACCTACGAGCAGTACTTC
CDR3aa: CAWRGLAGGTYEQYF

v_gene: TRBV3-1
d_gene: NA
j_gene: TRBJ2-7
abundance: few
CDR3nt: TGTGCCAGCAGCTTTCGACAGACCTCGTACGAGCAGTACTTC
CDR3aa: CASSFRQTSYEQYF

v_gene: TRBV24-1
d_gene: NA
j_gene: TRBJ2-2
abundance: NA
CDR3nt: TGTGCCACCAGTGACACAGCGGGGGAGCTGTTTTTT
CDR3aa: CATSDTAGELFF

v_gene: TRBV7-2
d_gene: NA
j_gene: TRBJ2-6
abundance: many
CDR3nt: TGTGCCAGCAGCCCTCGGACAGCCTTCTCTGGGGCCAACGTCCTGACTTTC
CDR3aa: CASSPRTAFSGANVLTF

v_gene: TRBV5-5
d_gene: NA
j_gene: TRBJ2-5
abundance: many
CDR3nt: TGTGCCAGCAGCTTGGTTCGCAGGGCGGAGACCCAGTACTTC
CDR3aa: CASSLVRRAETQYF

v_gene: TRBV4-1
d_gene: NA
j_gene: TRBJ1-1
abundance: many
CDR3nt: TGCGCCAGCAGGAACCGCGGGAACACTGAAGCTTTCTTT
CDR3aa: CASRNRGNTEAFF

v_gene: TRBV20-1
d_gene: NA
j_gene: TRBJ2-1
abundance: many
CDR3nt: TGCAGTGCTAGGGATGGGAGCTCCTACAATGAGCAGTTCTTC
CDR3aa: CSARDGSSYNEQFF

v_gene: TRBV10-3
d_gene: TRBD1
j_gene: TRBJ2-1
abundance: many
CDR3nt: TGTGCTAGCGGGTCCGGGACAGGGGTCAACAATGAGCAGTTCTTC
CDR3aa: CASGSGTGVNNEQFF

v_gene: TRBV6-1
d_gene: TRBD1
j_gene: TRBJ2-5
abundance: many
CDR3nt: TGTGCCAGCAGCGCCCAACTCTCGGGACAGCATCAAGAGACCCAGTACTTC
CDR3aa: CASSAQLSGQHQETQYF

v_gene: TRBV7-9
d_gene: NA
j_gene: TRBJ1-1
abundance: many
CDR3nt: TGTGCCAGCAGCTCGGCGGTGAACACTGAAGCTTTCTTT
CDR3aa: CASSSAVNTEAFF

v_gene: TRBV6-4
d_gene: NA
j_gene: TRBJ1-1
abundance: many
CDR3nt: TGTGCCAGCAGTGTTTGGGTGAACACTGAAGCTTTCTTT
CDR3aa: CASSVWVNTEAFF

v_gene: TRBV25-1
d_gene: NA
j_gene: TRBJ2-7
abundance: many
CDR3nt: TGTGCCAGCAGTGAATCCGGGACGCTTTCCTACGAGCAGTACTTC
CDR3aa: CASSESGTLSYEQYF

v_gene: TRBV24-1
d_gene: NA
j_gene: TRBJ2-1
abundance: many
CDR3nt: TGTGCCACCAGTGATCCCAATTGGGGCGACTCCTACTACAATGAGCAGTTCTTC
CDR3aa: CATSDPNWGDSYYNEQFF

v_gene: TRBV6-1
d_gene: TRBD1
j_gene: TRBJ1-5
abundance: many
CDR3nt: TGTGCCAGCAGTGCCGACATGGGGACAGCCAGAAATCAGCCCCAGCATTTT
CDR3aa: CASSADMGTARNQPQHF

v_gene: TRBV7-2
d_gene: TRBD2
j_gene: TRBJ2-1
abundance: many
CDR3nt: TGTGCCTGCAGTCTAAAGGCCGCGGGAGTCTCCTACAATGAGCAGTTCTTC
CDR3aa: CACSLKAAGVSYNEQFF

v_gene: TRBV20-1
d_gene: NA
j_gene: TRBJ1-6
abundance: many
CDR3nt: TGCAGTGCTAGAGCCAGGCTATCAGAGCAGGCCCATAATTCACCCCTCCACTTT
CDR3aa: CSARARLSEQAHNSPLHF

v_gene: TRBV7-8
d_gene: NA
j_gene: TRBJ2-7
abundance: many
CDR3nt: TGTGCCAGCAGCTTAAGGCAGGGACCCTACGAGCAGTACTTC
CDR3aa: CASSLRQGPYEQYF

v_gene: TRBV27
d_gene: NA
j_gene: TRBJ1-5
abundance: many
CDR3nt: TGTGCCAGCAGTTTATCCTCGCGACAGAAACTGAATCAGCCCCAGCATTTT
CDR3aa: CASSLSSRQKLNQPQHF